A selection of T cell receptor beta chains follows, all from one sample in a study of T cell responses to AZD1222 COVID-19 vaccine. Sequencing was performed with immunoSEQ multiplex PCR; in TCRdb, only in-frame clones are kept and a portion is missing. The sample shows fewer than 200,000 clones, about 90% of them seen only once. The sequenced sample was peripheral blood, obtained on day 0 of AZD1222 vaccination. Receptors were obtained from an adult in good health. CDR3s include the opening cysteine and the closing phenylalanine or tryptophan. The D gene is left open where the match is weak. Expanded clones get a size class; other rows say once, few or many, or leave the size out.

TRBV21-1	TRBJ1-1	-	-	TGTGCCAGCGGGGGGGGCCCGAACACTGAAGCTTTCTTT	CASGGGPNTEAFF
TRBV9	TRBJ1-1	-	-	TGTGCCAGCAGCCCCTCGACAGTCCAGGGCACTGAAGCTTTCTTT	CASSPSTVQGTEAFF
TRBV11-2	TRBJ1-5	-	-	TGTGCCAGCAGCTTAGAAGGGGTTAGCAATCAGCCCCAGCATTTT	CASSLEGVSNQPQHF
TRBV5-1	TRBJ2-7	once	TRBD1	TGCGCCAGCAGCGACCGGACAGGGGCCCTCTACGAGCAGTACTTC	CASSDRTGALYEQYF
TRBV6-5	TRBJ1-1	-	-	TGTGCCAGCAGTTTTTCCACTGGGGTTAACACTGAAGCTTTCTTT	CASSFSTGVNTEAFF
TRBV7-3	TRBJ2-1	-	TRBD2	TGTGCCAGCAGCTTGACCTGGACTAGCGGGAGGAATGAGCAGTTCTTC	CASSLTWTSGRNEQFF
TRBV27	TRBJ1-5	-	-	TGTGCCAGCAGTTATACAGTAAATCAGCCCCAGCATTTT	CASSYTVNQPQHF
TRBV4-1	TRBJ1-4	-	-	TGCGCCAGCAGCCAGAAGACAGGATCGTCTAATGAAAAACTGTTTTTT	CASSQKTGSSNEKLFF
TRBV3-1/TRBV3-2	TRBJ1-6	-	-	TGTGCCAGCAGCCTCGGGACTATTCCCGGGCCCCTCCACTTT	CASSLGTIPGPLHF
TRBV9	TRBJ2-1	-	TRBD1	TGTGCCAGCAGCGTTGAGGGGACCCAGGGGGATGAGCAGTTCTTC	CASSVEGTQGDEQFF
TRBV4-1	TRBJ1-3	-	TRBD1	TGCGCCAGCAGCCGTCGGGACAGCACGGGAAACACCATATATTTT	CASSRRDSTGNTIYF
TRBV9	TRBJ1-2	-	-	TGTGCCAGCAGCGTAGAAGGAGCCAGCTCCAGGGATGGCTACACCTTC	CASSVEGASSRDGYTF
TRBV9	TRBJ2-7	-	-	TGTGCCAGCAGCACCGACGGACAGTTGACCTACGAGCAGTACTTC	CASSTDGQLTYEQYF
TRBV5-1	TRBJ2-1	-	-	TGCGCCAGCGGGGGAAGAGGCTCCTACAATGAGCAGTTCTTC	CASGGRGSYNEQFF
TRBV7-5	TRBJ2-4	-	-	TGTGCCAGAAGCCCATACTTTAGCCGGGAGGGAGACTTTAATTCCAAAAACATTCAGTACTTC	CARSPYFSREGDFNSKNIQYF
TRBV6-1	TRBJ1-3	-	-	TGTGCCAGCAGTGACCACACGCCGCCGTCTGGAAACACCATATATTTT	CASSDHTPPSGNTIYF
TRBV11-1	TRBJ1-1	-	-	TGTGCCAGCAGCCCCCGGGGAAGTAGGAACACTGAAGCTTTCTTT	CASSPRGSRNTEAFF
TRBV7-9	TRBJ2-1	-	TRBD2	TGTGCCAGCAGCCCTCTAGCGGGAGTGTTCAATGAGCAGTTCTTC	CASSPLAGVFNEQFF
TRBV28	TRBJ2-3	-	TRBD2	TGTGCCAGCAAGGGACTAGCGACCACAGATACGCAGTATTTT	CASKGLATTDTQYF
TRBV19	TRBJ2-7	-	-	TGTGCCAGTAGTATGAATAAGGGTTGGACAGCTGAGGCCTACGAGCAGTACTTC	CASSMNKGWTAEAYEQYF
TRBV20-1	TRBJ2-5	-	-	TGCAGTGCCCCTGACAGGGAGACCCAGTACTTC	CSAPDRETQYF
TRBV6-5	TRBJ2-7	-	-	TGTGCCAGCACTCCCGGGACAACTTACGAGCAGTACTTC	CASTPGTTYEQYF
TRBV5-1	TRBJ2-7	-	TRBD1	TGCGCCAGCAGCCCATACCAGGGGGCTGGCTACGAGCAGTACTTC	CASSPYQGAGYEQYF
TRBV27	TRBJ2-1	once	-	TGTGCCAGCAGTTTAGGGGGGGCGGACTTCGGTAATGAGCAGTTCTTC	CASSLGGADFGNEQFF
TRBV6-2/TRBV6-3	TRBJ2-3	-	-	TGTGCCAGCAGCACAGGAGCCAGCACAGATACGCAGTATTTT	CASSTGASTDTQYF
TRBV27	TRBJ1-2	-	TRBD1	TGTGCCAGCAGTTTTCCCCTCGCCAGGGGGCCAAACTATGGCTACACCTTC	CASSFPLARGPNYGYTF
TRBV3-1/TRBV3-2	TRBJ2-3	once	TRBD2	TGTGCCAGCAGCCCTTTTAGCGGGAGCGGAGATACGCAGTATTTT	CASSPFSGSGDTQYF
TRBV7-9	TRBJ2-7	-	-	TGTGCCAGCAGCCTAGGACAGACCGAGCAGTACTTC	CASSLGQTEQYF
TRBV28	TRBJ1-2	-	-	TGTGCCAGCAGTCTTCCAGGGAGTCCCAACTATGGCTACACCTTC	CASSLPGSPNYGYTF
TRBV7-7	TRBJ2-1	-	TRBD2	TGTGCTAGCAGCCTCTGGACTAGCGGGAGCAATGAGCAGTTCTTC	CASSLWTSGSNEQFF
TRBV9	TRBJ1-5	-	-	TGTGCCAGCAGCGTAGAAGACGTCCAGCCCCAGCATTTT	CASSVEDVQPQHF
TRBV6-5	TRBJ1-2	-	TRBD1	TGTGCCAGCAGTCGGGACAGGGGGGTAGTTGGAGCCTTC	CASSRDRGVVGAF
TRBV7-3	TRBJ2-5	-	TRBD2	TGTGCCAGCAGCCGTAAGCGGGGGCACCAAGAGACCCAGTACTTC	CASSRKRGHQETQYF
TRBV5-3	TRBJ1-1	-	-	TGTGCCAGAAGCTTTTCCCGCCAGACAGTGCACGAAGCTTTCTTT	CARSFSRQTVHEAFF
TRBV15	TRBJ2-5	-	TRBD1	TGTGCCACCAGCAGGGCCGGGACAGGGGGTTTAGAGACCCAGTACTTC	CATSRAGTGGLETQYF
TRBV7-2	TRBJ1-1	-	-	TGTGCCAGCAGCCCAAGGGGGGCACCTACGAACACTGAAGCTTTCTTT	CASSPRGAPTNTEAFF
TRBV7-8	TRBJ1-2	-	-	TGTGCCAGCAGCTTAGGGGGCTCAGCCGTTTATGGCTACACCTTC	CASSLGGSAVYGYTF
TRBV11-2	TRBJ2-7	-	TRBD1	TGTGCCAGCAGCCCGAGGGGACAGGGAATCTACGAGCAGTACTTC	CASSPRGQGIYEQYF
TRBV6-5	TRBJ1-2	-	-	TGTGCCAGCAGCCCAACGGGACTACTCTACACCTTC	CASSPTGLLYTF
TRBV13	TRBJ2-1	-	TRBD1	TGTGCCAGCAGCCTCAGGGGGCTAAACAATGAGCAGTTCTTC	CASSLRGLNNEQFF
TRBV5-1	TRBJ1-1	-	-	TGCGCCAGCAGCGGCTCGGGAGGCACTGAAGCTTTCTTT	CASSGSGGTEAFF
TRBV7-9	TRBJ1-5	-	-	TGTGCCAGCAGCTTAGCAGGCAGCTCTCAGCCCCAGCATTTT	CASSLAGSSQPQHF
TRBV5-4	TRBJ2-5	-	-	TGTGCCAGCAGCATCCGTCGACAAGAGACCCAGTACTTC	CASSIRRQETQYF
TRBV6-5	TRBJ1-5	-	-	TGTGCCAGCAGTTACGGAGGGATCCTGAGCAATCAGCCCCAGCATTTT	CASSYGGILSNQPQHF
TRBV28	TRBJ1-1	-	TRBD1	TGTGCCAGCAGAGACAGGGGTTTGGGGGCTTTCTTT	CASRDRGLGAFF
TRBV2	TRBJ2-5	once	TRBD2	TGTGCCAGCAGGGGGCTTGGACTAGCGGAACAAGAGACCCAGTACTTC	CASRGLGLAEQETQYF
TRBV10-1	TRBJ2-3	-	TRBD2	TGCGCCAGCAATGAAATTAGCGGGAATACGCAGTATTTT	CASNEISGNTQYF
TRBV6-2/TRBV6-3	TRBJ1-5	-	TRBD1	TGTGCCAGCAGTTACCCAGGACAGGGCCCGCGCAATCAGCCCCAGCATTTT	CASSYPGQGPRNQPQHF
TRBV9	TRBJ2-5	-	TRBD1	TGTGCCAGCAGCGTAGCGACAGGGGGAGAGACCCAGTACTTC	CASSVATGGETQYF
TRBV28	TRBJ2-5	-	TRBD2	TGTGCCAGCAGTCCCGGGGGTTTAGCGGGAGAGACCCAGTACTTC	CASSPGGLAGETQYF
TRBV2	TRBJ1-2	-	-	TGTGCCAGCAGTGAACGACAGCAGGAAGGCTACACCTTC	CASSERQQEGYTF
TRBV3-1/TRBV3-2	TRBJ1-1	few	-	TGTGCCAGCAGCCAAGTCGAGGGGAACACTGAAGCTTTCTTT	CASSQVEGNTEAFF
TRBV24-1	TRBJ1-6	-	-	TGTGCCACCAGTGAATCTCCGTATTCACCCCTCCACTTT	CATSESPYSPLHF
TRBV28	TRBJ2-7	-	TRBD1	TGTGCCAGCAGTTTCAGGGGGCTGTCCTACGAGCAGTACTTC	CASSFRGLSYEQYF
TRBV28	TRBJ1-6	once	-	TGTGCCAGCAGTCCCTACAGGAGTTCACCCCTCCACTTT	CASSPYRSSPLHF